A selection of T cell receptor beta chains follows, all from one sample in a study of Ad26.COV2.S vaccination and SARS-CoV-2 variants. The table came from immunoSEQ multiplex PCR; TCRdb's copy has only in-frame clones and leaves some out. The data contain more than 400,000 clones, 90% of them singletons. Sequenced material: peripheral blood, taken in a trial of Ad26.COV2.S vaccine versus placebo. The receptors stem from a person aged 18-65 years who received the Ad26.COV2.S COVID-19 vaccine or a placebo. Both conserved end residues are part of each CDR3. The D gene is left open where the match is weak. Clone sizes are given selectively: once, few, many, or a class where the clone is expanded.

D gene	J gene	V gene	clone size	CDR3 DNA	CDR3 protein
-	TRBJ1-3	TRBV14	-	TGTGCCAGCAGCCCAGGCAGGCTGCTCTCTGGAAACACCATATATTTT	CASSPGRLLSGNTIYF
-	TRBJ1-5	TRBV27	-	TGTGCCAGCAGGCGATCCGGGACATTAAAAAATCAGCCCCAGCATTTT	CASRRSGTLKNQPQHF
-	TRBJ2-1	TRBV2	-	TGTGCCAGCGAACCCGGTTCGGGCAGGGTAAACAATGAGCAGTTCTTC	CASEPGSGRVNNEQFF
-	TRBJ2-7	TRBV3-1/TRBV3-2	-	TGTGCCAGCAGCCAAGACAGTTCCTACGAGCAGTACTTC	CASSQDSSYEQYF
-	TRBJ1-1	TRBV5-1	-	TGCGCCAGCAGTTACTGGAGTCAGTTGAACACTGAAGCTTTCTTT	CASSYWSQLNTEAFF
TRBD1	TRBJ1-2	TRBV9	-	TGTGCCAGCAGTGACAGGGGTTCACCCTATGGCTACACCTTC	CASSDRGSPYGYTF
TRBD2	TRBJ2-7	TRBV2	once	TGTGCCAGCAGTGAAGGGACTAGCGGGTCCTACGAGCAGTACTTC	CASSEGTSGSYEQYF
-	TRBJ2-1	TRBV3-1/TRBV3-2	-	TGTGCCAGCAGCCAAGGTGGGGCTTCCTACAATGAGCAGTTCTTC	CASSQGGASYNEQFF
-	TRBJ2-3	TRBV7-8	-	TGTGCCAGCAGCCCACTAGAGCGCCCAGATACGCAGTATTTT	CASSPLERPDTQYF
-	TRBJ2-6	TRBV28	-	TGTGCCAGCAGTCCCCCCGGGTCTGGGGCCAACGTCCTGACTTTC	CASSPPGSGANVLTF
TRBD2	TRBJ2-1	TRBV7-2	-	TGTGCCAGCAGCAGCACAAGTAGCGGGAGGGTGAATGAGCAGTTCTTC	CASSSTSSGRVNEQFF
-	TRBJ2-1	TRBV24-1	-	TGTGCCACCAGTGATCAAACAGGGACCTACAATGAGCAGTTCTTC	CATSDQTGTYNEQFF
TRBD2	TRBJ2-3	TRBV19	-	TGTGCCAGTAGTAACAGACTAGCGGGAGCCCTCACAGATACGCAGTATTTT	CASSNRLAGALTDTQYF
-	TRBJ2-1	TRBV3-1/TRBV3-2	-	TGTGCCAGCAGCCAAGCCGGGAACCTTTACAATGAGCAGTTCTTC	CASSQAGNLYNEQFF
TRBD1	TRBJ2-7	TRBV7-4	-	TGTGCCAGCAGCCCTGACTGGACAGGGCCCCCCTACGAGCAGTACTTC	CASSPDWTGPPYEQYF
TRBD1	TRBJ2-1	TRBV7-2	once	TGTGCCAGCAGCTCTCGGACAGGGTTGAACGATGAGCAGTTCTTC	CASSSRTGLNDEQFF
-	TRBJ2-7	TRBV18	-	TGTGCCAGCTCACCACAGGACCGGCCCTACGAGCAGTACTTC	CASSPQDRPYEQYF
TRBD2	TRBJ2-1	TRBV2	-	TGTGCCAGCAAAATATCCGGGACTAGCGGGTCTTATGAGCAGTTCTTC	CASKISGTSGSYEQFF
-	TRBJ2-3	TRBV30	-	TGTGCCTGGACCACCGGCGGGCCAGGGCGCACAGATACGCAGTATTTT	CAWTTGGPGRTDTQYF
-	TRBJ2-3	TRBV10-3	-	TGTGCCATCAGTCCGACAGGAAGCACAGATACGCAGTATTTT	CAISPTGSTDTQYF
-	TRBJ2-3	TRBV27	-	TGTGCCAGCAGTTTATACGCAGGGGGCACAGATACGCAGTATTTT	CASSLYAGGTDTQYF
TRBD1	TRBJ2-7	TRBV28	once	TGTGCCAGCAGTAGTCCGACAGGGTCCTACGAGCAGTACTTC	CASSSPTGSYEQYF
TRBD1	TRBJ1-6	TRBV25-1	-	TGTGCCAGCAGTGATAACAGGGGGCCCTATTCACCCCTCCACTTT	CASSDNRGPYSPLHF
TRBD2	TRBJ2-5	TRBV10-3	-	TGTGCCATCAGTCCCGGGACTAGCTGGGAGCCCCGTGAGACCCAGTACTTC	CAISPGTSWEPRETQYF
-	TRBJ2-7	TRBV3-1/TRBV3-2	-	TGTGCCAGCAGTGGGTGGCGGGACTGGTACTCCTACGAGCAGTACTTC	CASSGWRDWYSYEQYF
-	TRBJ2-3	TRBV3-1/TRBV3-2	few	TGTGCCAGCAGCCAAGCAGATACGCAGTATTTT	CASSQADTQYF
TRBD1	TRBJ2-7	TRBV7-6	-	TGTGCCAGCAGCCTCAAGACAGGGGCCTACGAGCAGTACTTC	CASSLKTGAYEQYF
TRBD1	TRBJ2-3	TRBV7-2	once	TGTGCCAGCAGCCTGGGACAGCTCACAGATACGCAGTATTTT	CASSLGQLTDTQYF
-	TRBJ1-4	TRBV30	few	TGTGCCTGGAGTGTACGTGAAAAACTGTTTTTT	CAWSVREKLFF
TRBD2	TRBJ2-7	TRBV2	-	TGTGCCAGCAGCCTGACTAGCGGTTTATACGAGCAGTACTTC	CASSLTSGLYEQYF